The sequence of this TCR beta chain was determined in a study of T cell changes during pregnancy in multiple sclerosis. Method: immunoSEQ multiplex PCR; TCRdb's copy keeps in-frame clones and lacks some. The table records some 70,000 clones, approximately 92% of them present only once. This CDR3 region has 14 residues. J gave up 6 bases and V 2 bases, and 4 bases lay outside the gene matches. Germline V gives CDR1 ENHRY, CDR2 SYGVKD. The receptor's source is a female donor in good health, enrolled as a control in a pregnancy study. The rearrangement links TRBV10-3 to TRBJ2-1; TRBD1 matches 7 bases. This material consisted of CD8+ T cells from peripheral blood mononuclear cells, taken in the third trimester of pregnancy. CDR3 DNA sequence: TGTGCCATCAGTGAGCCGGGACAGTCCAATGAGCAGTTCTTC. Protein: CAISEPGQSNEQFF.